This T cell receptor beta chain was recovered during a study of radiotherapy plus CTLA-4 blockade in lung cancer. Findings and limits, study-wide: Strongest reported response predictors: early blood clone changes and post-radiation interferon-beta.

Concerning this clone itself: Antigen specificity is unknown.

Treatment of patients with chemo-refractory metastatic non-small-cell lung cancer consisted of focal radiation plus CTLA-4 blockade with ipilimumab. The junction had 5 bases not matched to a gene; V was cut back by 1 base and J by 0 bases. The CDR3 covers 18 residues. Germline CDR1 and CDR2: SGHVS and FQNEAQ. Using immunoSEQ multiplex PCR, the repertoire was profiled, and TCRdb retains in-frame clones only, with some absent. The profile shows over 100,000 clones, roughly 86% of them singletons. The sequence derives from a human donor with non-small cell lung cancer that progressed on radiotherapy plus ipilimumab. Some clones in this sample may be carry-over from other donors' samples. This specimen was peripheral blood, taken from a patient treated with radiotherapy plus ipilimumab. V usage is TRBV7-8 and J usage is TRBJ1-6, with TRBD1 identical over 8 bases. The CDR3 protein is CASSLGRTGSSYNSPLHF. CDR3 nucleotides: TGTGCCAGCAGCTTAGGAAGGACAGGGAGCTCCTATAATTCACCCCTCCACTTT.